This entry lists 28 T cell receptor beta chains sequenced from one sample in a study of T cells after yellow fever vaccination. TCRdb ran MiXCR on the 5' RACE reads and lists one entry per CDR3 protein. The sample has under 600,000 distinct CDR3 sequences, 21% seen once. Sequences were derived from PBMCs, sampled roughly 23 days after the first yellow fever vaccination. The receptors were sampled from a man younger than 35 who received the YFV17D yellow fever vaccine.

V usage is TRBV20-1 and J usage is TRBJ2-7; D is uncertain. Trimming removed 3 bases at V and 4 bases at J, with 7 bases between. CDR3 size: 11 residues. The V gene's germline CDR1 is DFQATT and CDR2 SNEGSKA (reference sequence). CDR3 in DNA: TGCAGTGCTAGCCCCTTATACGAGCAGTACTTC. This codes for CSASPLYEQYF.

The chain recombines TRBV4-2 with TRBJ1-5; TRBD1 is a possible D gene (5 bases). This CDR3 has 15 amino acids. V was cut by 1 base and J by 6 bases, with 13 bases left in between. Germline CDR1 reads LGHNA; CDR2 reads YNFKEQ. As DNA, the CDR3 is TGTGCCAGCAGCCAAGGTGGGCAGGGAGTTCAGCCCCAGCATTTT. Amino acid sequence: CASSQGGQGVQPQHF.

The chain recombines TRBV12-3 or TRBV12-4 with TRBJ2-7; 10 bases fit TRBD2. The CDR3 is 13 amino acids. Trimming cost V 10 bases and J 3 bases; bases outside gene matches: 6. The CDR3 nucleotides read TGTGCCACCAGACTAGCGGGCCGCTACGAGCAGTACTTC. It encodes CATRLAGRYEQYF.

This clonotype came up a few times. CDR3 DNA sequence: TGCAGCGCCTGGGACAGCAACTCCTACGAGCAGTACTTC. Its translation: CSAWDSNSYEQYF. The chain carries TRBV29-1 and TRBJ2-7; 7 nucleotides align to TRBD1. The CDR3 sequence is 13 residues long. Looked up from germline, CDR1 is SQVTM and CDR2 is ANQGSEA. Trimming took 7 bases from V and 0 from J; bases not matched to a gene: 6.

This clonotype has just a few counts. The chain has TRBV4-1 and TRBJ2-7; 10 nucleotides line up with TRBD1. This CDR3 comprises 15 residues. Germline CDR1 MGHRA, CDR2 YSYEKL. V gave up 3 bases and J gave up 2 bases; unmatched junction bases: 4. The CDR3 nucleotides read TGCGCCAGCAGCCAGTGGGACAGGGGCACCTACGAGCAGTACGTC. Its protein is CASSQWDRGTYEQYV.

This clonotype occurred many times. The gene calls are TRBV6-5 and TRBJ1-1; D gene ambiguous. V was pared by 2 bases and J by 0 bases, with 10 bases between. The CDR3 extends over 15 amino acids. From germline, CDR1 is MNHEY and CDR2 SVGAGI. The CDR3 here is CASSYHSSMNTEAFF. The CDR3 nucleotides are TGTGCCAGCAGTTACCACAGTTCCATGAACACTGAAGCTTTCTTT.

The chain combines TRBV27 with TRBJ2-3; 9 bases agree with TRBD2. The V segment lost 4 bases and the J segment 0 bases; nucleotides outside the gene matches: 5. Germline CDR1 and CDR2: MNHEY and SMNVEV (reference sequence). This CDR3 comprises 16 residues. This CDR3 is CASSSPTSGSTDTQYF. DNA of the CDR3: TGTGCCAGCAGTTCCCCTACTAGCGGGAGCACAGATACGCAGTATTTT.

The chain couples TRBV4-1 to TRBJ2-7; maybe TRBD1 (6 bases). Germline CDR1 MGHRA, CDR2 YSYEKL. CDR3 length equals 13 residues. Trimming cost V 5 bases and J 3 bases, with 11 bases left between them. Here the CDR3 DNA reads TGCGCCAGCAGCGGTGGGACATACTACGAGCAGTACTTC. Translation gives CASSGGTYYEQYF.

This clonotype showed up just a few times. This chain connects TRBV6-2 or TRBV6-3 to TRBJ1-5; 9 bases map to TRBD1. Germline V gives CDR1 MNHEY, CDR2 SVGEGT. CDR3 size: 15 residues. The J segment lost 11 bases and the V segment lost 6 bases, leaving 14 bases of the junction unmatched. Here the CDR3 DNA reads TGTGCCAGCAGGTCTCCCGGGACAGGGCAATCAGCCCAGCATTTT. This gives the protein CASRSPGTGQSAQHF.

The rearrangement links TRBV18 to TRBJ1-6, with no clear D. Deletions cut 2 bases from V and 6 bases from J, with 8 bases between. Germline loops: CDR1 KGHSH, CDR2 LQKENI. This CDR3 contains 14 residues. DNA for the CDR3: TGTGCCAGCTCACCAGGGGATGGTAATTCACCCCTCCACTTT. Translated, it gives CASSPGDGNSPLHF.

This clonotype occurred a few times. CDR3 loop: CSARGNRQGTNEKLFF. The CDR3 coding sequence is TGCAGTGCTAGAGGAAACCGACAGGGGACTAATGAAAAACTGTTTTTT. The chain has TRBV20-1 and TRBJ1-4; the match to TRBD1 covers 8 bases. Trimming took 1 base from V and 2 from J; bases not matched to a gene: 6. Germline-derived CDR1 and CDR2 are DFQATT and SNEGSKA (reference sequence). CDR3 length: 16 residues.

The chain combines TRBV5-1 with TRBJ1-2; weak D call: TRBD1 (5 bases). The germline CDR1 and CDR2 sequences are SGHRS and YFSETQ. CDR3 length: 13 residues. V dropped 4 bases and J dropped 6 bases, with 13 bases sitting between them. CDR3 in DNA: TGCGCCAGCAGCCCGGACACCGGGAATGGCTACACCTTC. Translating gives CASSPDTGNGYTF.

This rearrangement joins TRBV20-1 to TRBJ1-1, with 7 bases that match TRBD1. The germline gives CDR1 DFQATT, CDR2 SNEGSKA (reference sequence). The CDR3 runs 13 residues. V lost 4 bases and J lost 4; bases outside the gene matches: 6. The CDR3 is CSAKDRVGTEAFF. CDR3 in DNA: TGCAGTGCTAAAGACAGGGTAGGCACTGAAGCTTTCTTT.

This clonotype came up many times. Sequence at one end of the junction differs from germline and may be a read error. V gene TRBV5-1 combines with J gene TRBJ2-1; no clear D gene. This CDR3 comprises 13 residues. Germline loops: CDR1 SGHRS, CDR2 YFSETQ. The CDR3 DNA sequence: TGTGCCAGCAGCTTAGGCTCCTACAATGAGCAGTTCTTC. Translated: CASSLGSYNEQFF.

In its sample, this clonotype was seen a few times. The chain combines TRBV4-1 with TRBJ1-5, with D uncertain. CDR3 length: 17 residues. V was shortened by 3 bases and J by 8 bases, with 23 bases between the two germline ends. CDR1 is MGHRA and CDR2 is YSYEKL in the germline V gene. This chain's CDR3 is CASSHPPTGMGSEPQHF. The CDR3 bases are TGCGCCAGCAGCCACCCTCCCACGGGTATGGGATCAGAGCCCCAGCATTTT.

The genes are TRBV7-8 and TRBJ1-1; D possibly corresponds to TRBD1 (5 bases). V was shortened by 4 bases and J by 3 bases, with 12 bases between the two germline ends. This CDR3 is 14 amino acids long. Germline CDR1 and CDR2: SGHVS and FQNEAQ. The CDR3 is CASSWLRVDTEAFF. The CDR3 DNA is TGTGCCAGCAGCTGGCTCAGGGTGGACACTGAAGCTTTCTTT.

This clonotype was detected only a few times. The V call is TRBV12-1, the J call TRBJ2-7. TRBV12-1 is a pseudogene locus. This CDR3 is 14 amino acids long. This chain's CDR3 is CASSFVGESYEQYV. CDR3 DNA sequence: TGTGCCAGCAGCTTTGTCGGGGAGTCCTACGAGCAGTACGTC.

This clonotype was seen a handful of times. The rearrangement joins TRBV12-3 or TRBV12-4 to TRBJ2-3, with D possibly being TRBD1 (6 bases). Trimming cost V 5 bases and J 7 bases, with 10 bases left between them. The CDR3 contains 12 residues. The CDR3 nucleotides read TGTGCCAGCAGTCACCAGGGGAATACGCAGTATTTT. This gives the protein CASSHQGNTQYF.

V gene TRBV18 combines with J gene TRBJ2-2; D might be TRBD1 (6 bases). This CDR3 is built from 15 residues. CDR1 is KGHSH and CDR2 is LQKENI in the germline V gene. V lost 0 bases and J 6 bases, leaving 11 bases between the germline ends. Here the CDR3 reads CASSPPTGTPGELFF. The DNA of the CDR3 is TGTGCCAGCTCACCACCTACGGGGACACCCGGGGAGCTGTTTTTT.

The rearrangement uses TRBV5-4 and TRBJ1-5, with no clear D. The CDR3 contains 15 residues. The V end was cut by 0 bases, the J end by 4 bases, with 11 bases between. CDR1 is SGHNT, CDR2 YYREEE, per germline (reference sequence). The CDR3 sequence: CASSLGTEQNQPQHF. CDR3 sequence (DNA): TGTGCCAGCAGCTTGGGGACGGAACAAAATCAGCCCCAGCATTTT.

This chain links TRBV5-1 with TRBJ2-5; D is unclear. V dropped 0 bases and J dropped 7 bases, with 13 bases sitting between them. Germline lookup yields CDR1 SGHRS and CDR2 YFSETQ. The CDR3 extends over 14 amino acids. DNA for the CDR3: TGCGCCAGCAGCTTGGTAGTGGGCTCGGCGACCCAGTACTTC. It yields the protein CASSLVVGSATQYF.

The J gene is TRBJ2-1, the V gene TRBV9, with D hard to call. This CDR3 has 14 residues. Germline CDR1 and CDR2: SGDLS and YYNGEE. Trimming took off 3 bases at V and 0 bases at J, with 7 bases between the two ends. The chain's CDR3 is CASSAGDSYNEQFF. The CDR3 DNA follows: TGTGCCAGCAGCGCTGGCGACTCCTACAATGAGCAGTTCTTC.

This clonotype has just one count. The CDR3 does not close with the conserved phenylalanine or tryptophan, likely indicating a read error. V is TRBV6-1 and J is TRBJ1-2, with TRBD1 identical over 7 bases. The CDR3 loop spans 14 amino acids. The ends lost 6 bases at V and 4 bases at J; junction bases unmatched: 8. The germline CDR1 and CDR2 sequences are MNHNS and SASEGT. CDR3 in amino acids: CASSPGQATYGYTL. CDR3 DNA: TGTGCCAGCAGCCCCGGACAGGCGACCTATGGCTACACCTTA.

The genes are TRBV19 and TRBJ2-5, with D hard to call. The germline V gene has CDR1 LNHDA and CDR2 SQIVND (reference sequence). CDR3 length: 14 amino acids. V shed 2 bases and J shed 4 bases, with 11 bases lying between them. Here the CDR3 reads CASSISSGGETQYF. The CDR3 DNA reads as TGTGCCAGTAGTATATCTTCAGGCGGAGAGACCCAGTACTTC.

This clonotype has more than one count but fewer than ten. The chain uses TRBV11-1 and TRBJ1-5; 8 bases are a match to TRBD1. The germline gives CDR1 SGHAT, CDR2 FQDESV (reference sequence). V dropped 1 base and J dropped 0; count of bases not matched to a gene: 8. The CDR3 contains 18 residues. The CDR3 loop reads CASSLGRPDRGSNQPQHF. The CDR3 nucleotides are TGTGCCAGCAGCTTAGGTCGCCCCGACAGGGGTAGCAATCAGCCCCAGCATTTT.

In this sample, this clonotype turned up a few times. V usage is TRBV10-3 and J usage is TRBJ2-3, with D possibly being TRBD1 (7 bases). Germline V CDR1 and CDR2: ENHRY, SYGVKD. The CDR3 loop spans 14 amino acids. Trimming removed 6 bases at V and 6 bases at J, with 16 bases between. The chain's CDR3 is CAIRRAGQTDTQYF. The CDR3 region has the DNA TGTGCCATCAGAAGGGCGGGACAGACCGATACGCAGTATTTT.

There are a few counts of this clonotype. The rearrangement links TRBV10-3 to TRBJ1-5; no firm D call. The germline V and J ends were trimmed by 7 bases and 0 bases, with 7 bases remaining between them. The germline CDR1 and CDR2 sequences are ENHRY and SYGVKD. The length of the CDR3 is 13 residues. This CDR3 reads CAINDFSNQPQHF. CDR3 DNA sequence: TGTGCCATCAACGACTTTAGCAATCAGCCCCAGCATTTT.

J is TRBJ1-1 and V is TRBV20-1; D possibly corresponds to TRBD1 (5 bases). Germline V gene data show CDR1 as DFQATT and CDR2 as SNEGSKA (reference sequence). V lost 6 bases to trimming and J lost 10 bases, with 15 bases between them. This CDR3 region has 11 residues. CDR3 bases: TGCAGTGCCCCGCAGGGTATTACAGCTTTCTTT. Protein sequence: CSAPQGITAFF.